This T cell receptor (delta chain) appears in the sequencing data of a study of gamma-delta T cells after stem cell transplantation. The CDR3 length is 18 residues. In germline, CDR1 is TSWWSYY, CDR2 QGS. TCRdb processed the RT-PCR reads again with the CATT caller. This table has over 2,500 delta-chain clones, 20% to 30% appearing once. Notes on this clone: This may stem from a read error, because a much larger clone lies one nucleotide away.

The sequenced material came from gamma-delta T cells. This TCR derives from a human donor. It is not recorded whose cells these are; they may come from a transplant donor. The rearrangement links TRDV1 to TRDJ1, with 7 bases identical to TRDD3. CDR3 protein: CAPGEPRGIVGYTDKLIF. The CDR3 nucleotides read TGTGCTCCTGGGGAACCTAGGGGGATTGTGGGGTACACCGATAAACTCATCTTT.